This record looks at one TCR beta chain sequence and its context. No antigen is known for it. The sample is drawn from a study of T cells after yellow fever vaccination. Study-wide background: For low cell numbers, libraries were made with SMART-Seq v4 Ultra Low Input.

Study conclusions and caveats: Post-booster samples contained most primary-vaccination clones (approximately 97% CD4, 88% CD8). Clonotypes appearing in both CD4 and CD8 compartments existed, and their share was small.

Germline CDR1 reads MGHRA; CDR2 reads YSYEKL. The CDR3 covers 15 residues. The V and J ends lost 0 bases and 9 bases respectively, with 12 bases between them. TCR cDNA was made by 5'RACE template switching, adding a universal primer site and UMIs. TCRdb passed the 5' RACE reads through MiXCR, listing each CDR3 protein once. There are more than 95,000 distinct CDR3 sequences in the sample; approximately 14% occur only once, and approximately 39% lies in the top ten. The source material was CD8+ T cells sorted from PBMCs, sampled 5 days after the yellow fever booster vaccination. This chain connects TRBV4-1 to TRBJ1-6, with a weak D call TRBD1 (6 bases). The sequence was collected from a young man who received the YFV17D yellow fever vaccine. This CDR3 reads CASSQEGRGSSPLHF. The CDR3, as DNA: TGCGCCAGCAGCCAAGAGGGCAGGGGCTCTTCACCCCTCCACTTT.